The 2 T cell receptor beta chains reported below all come from one sample, sequenced in a study of control samples from healthy donors and cancer patients. The protocol was immunoSEQ multiplex PCR, while the TCRdb copy is restricted to in-frame clones and leaves out a portion. The sample includes some 130,000 clones, approximately 92% of them seen just once. The sequencing input was blood. These receptors came from a man aged 18 to 30 in good health.

The chain links TRBV7-9 to TRBJ1-2, with D possibly TRBD1 on 5 matching bases. The CDR3 length is 13 residues. Germline-derived CDR1 and CDR2 are SEHNR and FQNEAQ (reference sequence). Between the trimmed V and J ends, which lost 1 base and 6 bases, there was a span of 9 bases. The CDR3 coding sequence is TGTGCCAGCAGCTTAGGGCAGGGCGATGGCTACACCTTC. It specifies CASSLGQGDGYTF.

The J gene is TRBJ1-1, the V gene TRBV4-1, with a tentative D call TRBD1 (6 bases). V lost 0 bases, J lost 3 bases, and 14 bases lay in between. This CDR3 spans 16 amino acids. From germline, CDR1 is MGHRA and CDR2 YSYEKL. In DNA form, the CDR3 reads TGCGCCAGCAGCCAAGAACCGGGGGCGGGCGACACTGAAGCTTTCTTT. Translation gives CASSQEPGAGDTEAFF.